The T cell receptor beta chain under discussion was sequenced for a study of blood T cell repertoires in COVID-19. Study overall: Both acute and convalescent COVID-19 samples were obtained from the United States, Italy and Spain. T cells, B-cell-depleted T cells, or PBMCs supplied cDNA or gDNA.

The CDR3 is 13 amino acids. V lost 7 bases, J lost 2 bases, and 2 bases stayed unmatched. CDR1 and CDR2 from the germline V gene are ENHRY and SYGVKD. Authors' processing steps: It was from reference gene primer amplification that nucleated cell counts were estimated. Method: immunoSEQ multiplex PCR; TCRdb's copy keeps in-frame clones and lacks some. V and J calls and clone size are copied from that table; D and trimming were computed from the DNA. The sample gives over 250,000 clones, around nine tenths of which show up once; 8.5% to 10% is in the top ten. The chain carries TRBV10-3 and TRBJ1-5, with 7 nucleotides matching TRBD1. The TCR originated in a middle-aged man who had recovered from COVID-19. The sample consisted of peripheral blood. For the CDR3, the DNA is TGTGCCATCAAGGGGGCCGGCAATCAGCCCCAGCATTTT. It encodes CAIKGAGNQPQHF.